The rows below give T cell receptor beta chains drawn from one sample of a study of beta chain features in type 1 diabetes. TCRdb's table, derived via immunoSEQ multiplex PCR, lists solely in-frame clones and lacks some. There are more than 250,000 clones in the sample; about 13% occur only once, and approximately 0.015% lies in the top ten. What was sequenced was naive CD4+ T cells from blood. The receptors derive from a man in his thirties or forties with type 1 diabetes. The CDR3 runs from the conserved cysteine through the conserved F or W. D genes are given only for firm matches. Rows give clone size only sometimes, using once, few, many, or a class for an expanded clone.

CASSFQRLAGGGSYNEQFF | TGTGCCAGCAGTTTCCAGAGGCTAGCGGGAGGTGGCTCCTACAATGAGCAGTTCTTC | TRBD2 | TRBV28 | - | TRBJ2-1
CASMPAGGPGELFF | TGTGCCAGCATGCCAGCGGGAGGGCCCGGGGAGCTGTTTTTT | TRBD2 | TRBV9 | - | TRBJ2-2
CASSDGYRDRDYNEQFF | TGTGCCAGCAGTGACGGTTACCGGGACAGGGACTACAATGAGCAGTTCTTC | TRBD1 | TRBV6-1 | few | TRBJ2-1
CASSLPGQINTEAFF | TGTGCCAGCAGTTTGCCCGGACAGATAAACACTGAAGCTTTCTTT | - | TRBV28 | - | TRBJ1-1
CASSSPWGAYNEQFF | TGTGCCAGCAGCTCTCCTTGGGGAGCCTACAATGAGCAGTTCTTC | - | TRBV5-4 | - | TRBJ2-1
CASSFSARGSEQYF | TGCGCCAGCAGCTTTTCCGCCAGGGGGTCCGAGCAGTACTTC | TRBD1 | TRBV5-1 | few | TRBJ2-7
CASSLTSGRYNEQFF | TGTGCCAGCAGCCTCACTAGCGGCCGCTACAATGAGCAGTTCTTC | TRBD2 | TRBV5-4 | - | TRBJ2-1
CSVTGQGQLTYGYTF | TGCAGCGTCACAGGGCAAGGACAGTTAACCTATGGCTACACCTTC | - | TRBV29-1 | few | TRBJ1-2
CSAETPGNYGYTF | TGCAGCGCCGAAACCCCCGGGAACTATGGCTACACCTTC | - | TRBV29-1 | few | TRBJ1-2
CASSFGRATDTQYF | TGTGCCAGCAGTTTCGGGAGGGCCACGGATACGCAGTATTTT | TRBD2 | TRBV27 | - | TRBJ2-3
CASSWASGNTIYF | TGTGCCAGCAGTTGGGCGTCAGGAAACACCATATATTTT | - | TRBV28 | - | TRBJ1-3
CAWSVLGTGGYSSYNEQFF | TGTGCCTGGAGTGTACTAGGGACAGGGGGATACAGCTCCTACAATGAGCAGTTCTTC | TRBD1 | TRBV30 | - | TRBJ2-1
CASSPAGIHEQYF | TGTGCCAGCTCACCAGCAGGTATCCACGAGCAGTACTTC | - | TRBV18 | - | TRBJ2-7
CSVLGTGGYEQYF | TGCAGCGTTTTAGGGACAGGGGGCTACGAGCAGTACTTC | TRBD1 | TRBV29-1 | - | TRBJ2-7
CASPSGLEDNEQFF | TGTGCCAGCCCGAGCGGACTAGAAGACAATGAGCAGTTCTTC | TRBD2 | TRBV18 | - | TRBJ2-1
CASSVLPLAYEQYF | TGTGCCAGCAGTGTTCTTCCACTAGCTTACGAGCAGTACTTC | - | TRBV28 | few | TRBJ2-7
CASRGQTTGNTEAFF | TGTGCCAGCAGAGGACAGACGACCGGGAACACTGAAGCTTTCTTT | - | TRBV7-2 | once | TRBJ1-1
CASSPPGRGNNEQFF | TGCGCCAGCTCCCCGCCGGGGAGGGGCAACAATGAGCAGTTCTTC | TRBD2 | TRBV5-1 | - | TRBJ2-1
CASRGQDNEQFF | TGTGCCAGCCGCGGACAAGACAATGAGCAGTTCTTC | - | TRBV18 | - | TRBJ2-1
CASSWDRGNEQFF | TGTGCCAGCAGTTGGGACAGGGGCAATGAGCAGTTCTTC | TRBD1 | TRBV28 | - | TRBJ2-1
CAWKGGSYSRSYNEQFF | TGTGCCTGGAAAGGCGGGAGTTATAGTCGCTCCTACAATGAGCAGTTCTTC | TRBD2 | TRBV30 | - | TRBJ2-1
CASSLEQGEHYEQYF | TGCGCCAGCAGCTTGGAACAGGGCGAACACTACGAGCAGTACTTC | - | TRBV5-1 | - | TRBJ2-7
CASFQRGHRGYTF | TGTGCCAGTTTCCAGCGGGGACATCGGGGCTACACCTTC | - | TRBV2 | few | TRBJ1-2
CASSLARLYNEQFF | TGCGCCAGCAGCTTGGCCAGATTATACAATGAGCAGTTCTTC | - | TRBV5-1 | few | TRBJ2-1
CASTGTGEETQYF | TGTGCCAGTACCGGGACAGGGGAAGAGACCCAGTACTTC | TRBD1 | TRBV19 | few | TRBJ2-5
CASSLTSGRVTDTQYF | TGTGCCAGCAGCTTAACTAGCGGGAGAGTCACAGATACGCAGTATTTT | TRBD2 | TRBV7-9 | - | TRBJ2-3
CASSGQQVGELFF | TGTGCCAGCAGCGGACAGCAGGTTGGGGAGCTGTTTTTT | - | TRBV7-2 | - | TRBJ2-2
CASTKGHFNQPQHF | TGTGCCAGCACCAAAGGACATTTTAATCAGCCCCAGCATTTT | - | TRBV2 | - | TRBJ1-5
CASYRVVTGELFF | TGTGCCAGTTACAGGGTAGTCACCGGGGAGCTGTTTTTT | - | TRBV19 | few | TRBJ2-2
CSGIRTGKFYEQYF | TGCAGCGGTATTAGGACGGGGAAATTCTACGAGCAGTACTTC | - | TRBV29-1 | - | TRBJ2-7
CATSRDLVGRGYEQYF | TGTGCCACCAGCAGAGATCTGGTTGGCAGGGGCTACGAGCAGTACTTC | - | TRBV15 | - | TRBJ2-7
CASTGTGRSEAFF | TGTGCCAGCACCGGGACAGGGAGGTCTGAAGCTTTCTTT | TRBD1 | TRBV25-1 | - | TRBJ1-1
CASSPTGARSYEQYF | TGTGCCAGCTCACCCACAGGGGCCCGCTCCTACGAGCAGTACTTC | TRBD1 | TRBV18 | - | TRBJ2-7
CASSLQEKNTEAFF | TGCGCCAGCAGCTTACAGGAAAAGAACACTGAAGCTTTCTTT | - | TRBV5-1 | - | TRBJ1-1
CASSLSAGNQPQHF | TGTGCCAGCAGTTTAAGTGCGGGCAATCAGCCCCAGCATTTT | - | TRBV28 | - | TRBJ1-5
CASSAQDTAGEAFF | TGTGCCAGCTCAGCACAGGACACCGCTGGGGAAGCTTTCTTT | - | TRBV18 | few | TRBJ1-1
CASTPGTGEKLFF | TGTGCCAGCACCCCGGGGACTGGTGAAAAACTGTTTTTT | - | TRBV27 | - | TRBJ1-4
CASSNGQGAHTGELFF | TGTGCCAGCAGCAACGGACAGGGGGCACACACCGGGGAGCTGTTTTTT | - | TRBV21-1 | - | TRBJ2-2
CASSHKSNQPQHF | TGTGCCAGTTCTCACAAGAGCAATCAGCCCCAGCATTTT | - | TRBV25-1 | - | TRBJ1-5
CASSLRGYEQYF | TGTGCCAGCAGTCTCAGGGGATACGAGCAGTACTTC | - | TRBV28 | - | TRBJ2-7
CASSRGTSSYEQYF | TGTGCCAGCAGCAGAGGGACTAGCTCCTACGAGCAGTACTTC | TRBD2 | TRBV9 | few | TRBJ2-7
CASRRDRGRGQETQYF | TGTGCCAGCAGACGGGACCGCGGACGGGGGCAAGAGACCCAGTACTTC | - | TRBV7-2 | - | TRBJ2-5
CASSFIGRARDTGELFF | TGCGCCAGCAGCTTCATTGGCAGGGCTCGGGACACCGGGGAGCTGTTTTTT | - | TRBV5-1 | - | TRBJ2-2
CASAGNSNQPQHF | TGTGCCAGTGCAGGGAATAGCAATCAGCCCCAGCATTTT | - | TRBV19 | few | TRBJ1-5
CASSSDRGAYEQYF | TGCGCCAGCAGTAGTGACAGGGGGGCCTACGAGCAGTACTTC | TRBD1 | TRBV4-3 | - | TRBJ2-7
CASSQERGGETQYF | TGTGCCAGCAGCCAAGAACGGGGGGGGGAGACCCAGTACTTC | TRBD2 | TRBV4-2 | - | TRBJ2-5
CASSLSQETQYF | TGCGCCAGCAGCTTATCTCAAGAGACCCAGTACTTC | - | TRBV5-1 | - | TRBJ2-5
CASTGNTGELFF | TGTGCCAGCACAGGGAACACCGGGGAGCTGTTTTTT | - | TRBV6-1 | few | TRBJ2-2
CASSVTPSAYEQYF | TGTGCCAGCAGCGTAACTCCTAGCGCCTACGAGCAGTACTTC | - | TRBV9 | few | TRBJ2-7
CASSMGGVRETQYF | TGTGCCAGTAGTATGGGGGGAGTTCGGGAGACCCAGTACTTC | - | TRBV19 | - | TRBJ2-5
CASTAWGATGGEQFF | TGTGCCAGCACCGCATGGGGAGCTACGGGAGGTGAGCAGTTCTTC | TRBD2 | TRBV27 | few | TRBJ2-1
CASSFGQGSTEAFF | TGTGCCAGCAGCTTTGGACAGGGATCCACTGAAGCTTTCTTT | TRBD1 | TRBV7-9 | - | TRBJ1-1
CASSAPSGSFDEQFF | TGCGCCAGCAGCGCACCTAGCGGGAGTTTCGATGAGCAGTTCTTC | TRBD2 | TRBV5-1 | few | TRBJ2-1
CASSLGRGSWDTQYF | TGTGCCAGCAGCCTAGGTCGGGGGAGCTGGGATACGCAGTATTTT | - | TRBV11-2 | few | TRBJ2-3